Listed here are 5 T cell receptor beta chains from one sample, sequenced in a study of blood T cell repertoires in COVID-19 (dated by TCRdb to the early 2020s). The library came from the immunoSEQ multiplex PCR assay. Drawn from immuneACCESS, this table holds only the in-frame rearrangements with V and J called that TCRdb kept. Clones are partly lost; checked studies trace under half to an unresolved V gene and leave the rest unexplained. The table for this sample lists 150,000 to 200,000 clones; approximately 80% of them were counted only once. Clones ranked in the top ten supply 6% to 8% of the sample. The sequencing sample was made of peripheral blood. The receptors come from a human donor with acute or convalescent COVID-19. The donor label of this sample is uncertain.

V gene TRBV10-3 combines with J gene TRBJ1-2; D is possibly TRBD1 (6 bases). CDR3 size: 12 residues. Per germline, CDR1 ENHRY and CDR2 SYGVKD. With 2 bases removed from V and 7 bases from J, the gap between germline ends came to 8 bases. CDR3 region: CAISETGIGYTF. CDR3 coding DNA: TGTGCCATCAGTGAGACAGGGATTGGCTACACCTTC.

The table lists this clone with a few counts. The chain joins TRBV19 to TRBJ2-1, with 12 bases lining up with TRBD2. The CDR3 extends over 14 amino acids. The junction had 6 bases not matched to a gene; V was cut back by 6 bases and J by 9 bases. Per the germline V gene, CDR1 is LNHDA and CDR2 is SQIVND (reference sequence). In DNA, the CDR3 is TGTGCCAGTAGGACTAGCGGGAGATTGGGTGAGCAGTTCTTC. This encodes CASRTSGRLGEQFF.

V and J are TRBV12-3 or TRBV12-4 and TRBJ1-5; D remains unclear. The length of the CDR3 is 13 residues. Trimming took 4 bases from V and 4 from J, leaving 8 bases between them. CDR3 in amino acids: CASSSRLNQPQHF. The CDR3 nucleotides are TGTGCCAGCAGTTCTCGGTTGAATCAGCCCCAGCATTTT.

This sequence joins TRBV28 and TRBJ1-1; possibly TRBD1 for D (5 bases). Trimming removed 5 bases at V and 1 base at J, with 14 bases between. The germline gives CDR1 MDHEN, CDR2 SYDVKM. This CDR3 has 15 residues. The CDR3 DNA follows: TGTGCCAGCAGTCCCCCCCAAGGGGCGAACACTGAAGCTTTCTTT. The encoded protein is CASSPPQGANTEAFF.

Only one count was recorded for this clone. This rearrangement joins TRBV24-1 to TRBJ1-1; 7 bases agree with TRBD1. The CDR3 totals 14 residues. Trimming at V came to 7 bases and at J to 4 bases, leaving 8 bases not matched to a gene. CDR1 and CDR2 (germline): KGHDR, SFDVKD. This CDR3 reads CATRGDREATEAFF. CDR3 bases: TGTGCCACCAGAGGAGACAGGGAGGCCACTGAAGCTTTCTTT.